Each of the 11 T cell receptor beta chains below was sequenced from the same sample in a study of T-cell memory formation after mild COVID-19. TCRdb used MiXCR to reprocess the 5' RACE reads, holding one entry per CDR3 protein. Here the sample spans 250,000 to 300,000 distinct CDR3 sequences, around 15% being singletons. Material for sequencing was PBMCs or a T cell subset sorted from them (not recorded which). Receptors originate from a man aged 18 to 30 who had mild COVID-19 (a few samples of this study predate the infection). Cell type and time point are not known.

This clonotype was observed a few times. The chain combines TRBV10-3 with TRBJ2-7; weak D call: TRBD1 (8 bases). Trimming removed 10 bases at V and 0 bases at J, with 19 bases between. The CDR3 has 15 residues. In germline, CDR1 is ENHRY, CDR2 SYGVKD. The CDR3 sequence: CATKGGTGLSYEQYV. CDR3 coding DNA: TGTGCCACCAAGGGAGGGACAGGCCTCTCCTACGAGCAGTACGTC.

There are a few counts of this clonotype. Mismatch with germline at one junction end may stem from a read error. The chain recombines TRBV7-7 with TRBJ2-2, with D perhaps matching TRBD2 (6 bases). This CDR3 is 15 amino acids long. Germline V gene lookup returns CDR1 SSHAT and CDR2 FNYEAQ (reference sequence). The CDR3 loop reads CASSFRRAGTGELFF. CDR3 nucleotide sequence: TGTGCTAGCAGCTTTCGGAGGGCGGGCACCGGGGAGCTGTTTTTT.

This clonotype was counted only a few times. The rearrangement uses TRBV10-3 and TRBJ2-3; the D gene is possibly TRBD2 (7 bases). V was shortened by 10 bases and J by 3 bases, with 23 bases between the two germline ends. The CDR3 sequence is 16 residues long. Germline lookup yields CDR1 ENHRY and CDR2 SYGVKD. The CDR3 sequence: CANSGGGPTGTDTQYF. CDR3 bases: TGTGCCAACTCCGGCGGGGGCCCAACTGGGACAGATACGCAGTATTTT.

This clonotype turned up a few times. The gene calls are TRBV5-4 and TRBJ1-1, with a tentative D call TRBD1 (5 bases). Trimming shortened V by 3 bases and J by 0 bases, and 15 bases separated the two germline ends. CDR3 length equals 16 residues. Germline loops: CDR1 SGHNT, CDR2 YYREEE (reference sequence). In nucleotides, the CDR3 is TGTGCCAGCAGCTGGCCGGGGGTGGAGCTGAACACTGAAGCTTTCTTT. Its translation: CASSWPGVELNTEAFF.

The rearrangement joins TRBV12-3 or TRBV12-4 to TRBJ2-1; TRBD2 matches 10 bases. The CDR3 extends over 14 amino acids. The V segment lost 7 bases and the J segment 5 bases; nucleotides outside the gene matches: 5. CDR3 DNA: TGTGCCAGCACCCTAGCGGGGGCCAACAATGAGCAGTTCTTC. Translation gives CASTLAGANNEQFF.

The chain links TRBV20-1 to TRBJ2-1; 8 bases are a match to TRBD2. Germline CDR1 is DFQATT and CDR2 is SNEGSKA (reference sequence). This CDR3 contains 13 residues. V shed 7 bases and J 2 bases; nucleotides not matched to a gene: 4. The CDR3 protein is CSVSGGTYNEQFF. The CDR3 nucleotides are TGCAGTGTCAGCGGGGGAACCTACAATGAGCAGTTCTTC.

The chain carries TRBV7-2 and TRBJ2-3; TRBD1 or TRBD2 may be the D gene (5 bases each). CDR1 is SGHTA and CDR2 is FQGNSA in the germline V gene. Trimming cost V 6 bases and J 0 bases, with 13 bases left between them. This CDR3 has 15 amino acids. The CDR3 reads CASRRRDRSTDTQYF. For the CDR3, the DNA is TGTGCCAGCAGGCGCCGGGACCGGAGCACAGATACGCAGTATTTT. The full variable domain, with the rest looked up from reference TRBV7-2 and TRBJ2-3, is GAGVSQSPSNKVTEKGKDVELRCDPISGHTALYWYRQSLGQGLEFLIYFQGNSAPDKSGLPSDRFSAERTGGSVSTLTIQRTQQEDSAVYLCASRRRDRSTDTQYFGPGTRLTVL.

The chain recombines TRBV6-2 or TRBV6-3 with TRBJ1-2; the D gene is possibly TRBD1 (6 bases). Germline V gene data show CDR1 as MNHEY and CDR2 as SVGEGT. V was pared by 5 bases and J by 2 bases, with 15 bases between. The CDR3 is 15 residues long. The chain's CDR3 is CASSPLAGANYGYTF. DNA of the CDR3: TGTGCCAGCAGTCCCTTGGCGGGGGCGAACTATGGCTACACCTTC.

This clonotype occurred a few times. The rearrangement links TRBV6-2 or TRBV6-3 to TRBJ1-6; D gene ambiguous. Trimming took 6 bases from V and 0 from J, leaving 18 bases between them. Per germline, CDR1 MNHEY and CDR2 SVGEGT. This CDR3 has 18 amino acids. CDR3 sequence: CASSRQRLLSSYNSPLHF. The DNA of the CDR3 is TGTGCCAGCAGCAGACAACGATTACTGAGCTCCTATAATTCACCCCTCCACTTT.

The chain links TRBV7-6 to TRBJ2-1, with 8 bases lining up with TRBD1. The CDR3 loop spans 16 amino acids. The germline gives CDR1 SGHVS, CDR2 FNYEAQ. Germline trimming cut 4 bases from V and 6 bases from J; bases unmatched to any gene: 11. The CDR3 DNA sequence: TGTGCCAGCAGCTCGCCTGGACAGGGAAAGGGCAATGAGCAGTTCTTC. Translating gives CASSSPGQGKGNEQFF.

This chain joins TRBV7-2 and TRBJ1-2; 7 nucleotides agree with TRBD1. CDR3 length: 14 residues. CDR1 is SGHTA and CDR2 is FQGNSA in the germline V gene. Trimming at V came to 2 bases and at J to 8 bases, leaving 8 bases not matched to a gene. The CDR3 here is CASSLRGPREGYTF. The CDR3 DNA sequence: TGTGCCAGCAGCTTAAGGGGGCCAAGGGAGGGCTACACCTTC.